This paragraph covers one TCR beta chain sequence. The antigen it recognizes is unknown. No per-base quality is available; no much larger clone lies one base away. RNA was isolated from bulk, unsorted tissue, and RNA quality was assessed with a NanoDrop ND-1000 and an Agilent 2100. All donors had newly diagnosed lung cancer, had not received prior chemotherapy, and were admitted for thoracic surgery in China between August and November 2014. Anyone who had undergone radiotherapy or chemotherapy before, or who had another cancer at the same time, was left out of the study. Pieces of surgical tissue measuring about 1-2.1 cm3 were kept in RNAlater solution and stored at -80 degrees C until use. The protocol used for the library was multiplex PCR. TCRdb names Illumina HiSeq 2500 as the instrument used. Following protocols modified from ARM-PCR, the researchers constructed TCRbeta libraries through three rounds of nested PCR with primers (Table S4). Before sequencing, PCR products of 200-500 bp were cut from the gel and purified using the QIAquick gel extraction kit. Regarding the original processing steps: Trimmomatic was used to clean the reads, FLASH merged the cleaned reads into complete CDR3 sequences, and MiTCR assigned the sequences to V(D)J germline segments. Clonal diversity was calculated as the inverse Simpson's index using VDJtools. A read counted as productive if the sequence was in-frame and lacked a premature stop codon. Clones were called with MiXCR by TCRdb after fastp trimmed the public reads at Q25, and only in-frame beta chains were retained. Rows are combined by CDR3 protein, so each entry shows the most common genes and DNA. The V and J calls come from TCRdb's annotation, not from the publication. This sample is represented by over 100,000 distinct CDR3 sequences; roughly 80% of them were singletons. 37% of the sample goes to the ten largest clones.

This specimen belongs to a study of tumor and adjacent non-tumor tissue in lung cancer (dated by TCRdb to 2016 to 2019). With regard to the full study: Of the cohort, about 11 patients had adenocarcinoma, 2 had squamous cell carcinoma and 1 had small cell lung cancer. The 15 or so patients were aged roughly 31 to 80 years, included roughly ten men and 5 women, and had TNM stage I to III disease. Sequencing produced more than 100,000,000 productive TCRbeta reads in total, an average of approximately 4.5 million reads per sample. Bulk TCRbeta repertoires were compared between lung tumor tissue and matched distant non-tumor lung tissue obtained from more than 12 lung cancer patients. Some 30 paired specimens, one tumor and one normal lung sample per patient, were profiled by TCRbeta CDR3 sequencing. The investigation overall reported the following: The methods do not name the sequencing platform or mention unique molecular identifiers. Only around 16 patients were in the cohort, and the authors stated that larger samples and more detailed clinical data are needed. The top 100 clones made up a significantly larger cumulative share of the repertoire in normal lung than in tumor tissue. Because peripheral blood was not sequenced, blood TCRbeta repertoires in the lung cancer patients of the study were not examined. TCR diversity was significantly higher in younger patients, and higher tumor TCR diversity was associated with shorter overall and disease-free survival. TCR diversity (inverse Simpson) was significantly higher in tumor than in normal lung tissue (around 450 vs 150, P = 0.0075, Mann-Whitney U test).

The trim is 7 bases for V and 4 bases for J, with a gap of 10 bases between the germline ends. Sequences SGHAT (CDR1) and FQDESV (CDR2) are obtained from the germline V gene (reference sequence). The CDR3 spans 13 residues, from the cysteine through the phenylalanine. CDR3 DNA only is kept here, 39 bases in frame from base 1. This TCR derives from a woman in her sixties or seventies with non-small cell lung cancer. Recombination joined TRBV11-1 with TRBJ1-4, and perhaps TRBD1 as D gene, on 5 matching bases. Sequencing input: lung tumor tissue. The nucleotide sequence is given as TGTGCCAGCACCGGGACGGATAATGAAAAACTGTTTTTT. Its translation reads: CASTGTDNEKLFF.